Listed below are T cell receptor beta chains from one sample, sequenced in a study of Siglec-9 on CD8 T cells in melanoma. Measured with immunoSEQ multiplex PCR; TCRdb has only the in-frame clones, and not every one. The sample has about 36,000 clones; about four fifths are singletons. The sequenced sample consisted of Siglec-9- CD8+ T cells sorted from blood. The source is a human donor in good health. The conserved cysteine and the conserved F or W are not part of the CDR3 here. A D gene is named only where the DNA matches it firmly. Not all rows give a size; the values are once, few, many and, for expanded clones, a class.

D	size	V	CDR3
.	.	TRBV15	ATSRSGNSPLH
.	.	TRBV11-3	ASSFGGYTEAF
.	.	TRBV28	ASSFSYMTAQETQY
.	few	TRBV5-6	ASSTGTASYGYT
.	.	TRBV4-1	ASSQAALHYGYT
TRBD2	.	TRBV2	ASWERGPYNEQF
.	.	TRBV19	ASTLTANTEAF
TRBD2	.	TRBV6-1	ASSESAGDPTGELF
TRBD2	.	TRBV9	ASSVPAGGGTERLAGSYNEQF
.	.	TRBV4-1	ASSQIQGGETQY
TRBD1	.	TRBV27	ASRPGTGPYSNQPQH
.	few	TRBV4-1	ASSQGLGLSSYNEQF
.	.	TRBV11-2	ASSLRQGGTNEKLF